Below are 6 T cell receptor beta chains sequenced from a single sample in a study of beta chain features in type 1 diabetes. Study-wide points: A moderate, significant TCRB CDR3 shortening appeared in type 1 diabetes across four CD4+ subsets.

Their antigens are not known. Expressed TCRB transcripts were sequenced after all isolated RNA was converted to cDNA. The assay was immunoSEQ multiplex PCR, and TCRdb's table has in-frame clones only and misses some. The table has 350,000 to 450,000 clones, 10% to 15% seen once. Sequenced material: naive CD4+ T cells from blood. All receptors derive from a woman between 18 and 29 years old with type 1 diabetes.

The chain combines TRBV14 with TRBJ2-5; 8 bases are a match to TRBD1. The CDR3 runs 14 residues. V was clipped by 4 bases and J by 9 bases; unmatched bases: 10. CDR1 is SGHDN and CDR2 is FVKESK in the germline V gene. The CDR3 DNA reads as TGTGCCAGCAGCCTTGGACAGGGCTCTTGGGCCCAGTACTTC. Translated: CASSLGQGSWAQYF.

The chain is built from TRBV10-3 and TRBJ1-2; a possible D gene is TRBD1 (5 bases). Germline CDR1 ENHRY, CDR2 SYGVKD. Trimming removed 3 bases from V and 10 bases from J, with 18 bases in between. The CDR3 is 14 residues long. CDR3 DNA: TGTGCCATCAGTGATGCAGGGCGAGCCTCAGTCTACACCTTC. Its translation is CAISDAGRASVYTF.

This chain connects TRBV18 to TRBJ2-3; 9 bases align to TRBD1. From germline, CDR1 is KGHSH and CDR2 LQKENI. Trimming removed 4 bases from V and 2 bases from J; junction bases left unmatched: 4. This CDR3 is 15 amino acids long. CDR3 amino acids: CASSLGQGITDTQYF. In DNA form, the CDR3 reads TGTGCCAGCTCACTGGGACAGGGTATCACAGATACGCAGTATTTT.

This chain uses TRBV25-1 with TRBJ2-7; no firm D call. V was trimmed by 7 bases and J by 2 bases, leaving 12 bases between them. The CDR3 runs to 13 residues. Germline lookup yields CDR1 MGHDK and CDR2 SYGVNS. The CDR3 loop is CASMAVTTYEQYF. CDR3 sequence (DNA): TGTGCCAGCATGGCGGTCACCACCTACGAGCAGTACTTC.

This clone was seen a few times. The chain recombines TRBV5-4 with TRBJ1-1; D is unclear. The CDR3 covers 13 residues. Trimming removed 4 bases from V and 2 bases from J, with 9 bases in between. The germline CDR1 and CDR2 sequences are SGHNT and YYREEE (reference sequence). The CDR3 region is CASSVGVNTEAFF. The CDR3 nucleotides are TGTGCCAGCAGCGTAGGAGTAAACACTGAAGCTTTCTTT.

The chain links TRBV5-6 to TRBJ1-6, with a tentative D call TRBD1 (6 bases). Germline CDR1 reads SGHDT; CDR2 reads YYEEEE. This CDR3 contains 14 residues. Deletions cut 4 bases from V and 7 bases from J, with 12 bases between. The CDR3 is CASSPDRLNSPLHF. The CDR3 DNA is TGTGCCAGCAGCCCGGACAGACTAAATTCACCCCTCCACTTT.